This passage covers 25 T cell receptor beta chains from one sample sequenced in a study of beta chain features in type 1 diabetes. Reverse transcription of all isolated RNA meant that expressed TCRB transcripts were sequenced. TCRdb keeps only in-frame clones here, not all; method: immunoSEQ multiplex PCR. The sample carries 600,000 to 650,000 clones, 15% to 19% recorded once. The specimen was naive CD4+ T cells from blood. Receptors originate from a man between 18 and 35 years old in good health.

This clone was observed a handful of times. The chain recombines TRBV19 with TRBJ2-1; TRBD2 matches at 11 bases. Germline assignment: CDR1 LNHDA and CDR2 SQIVND (reference sequence). The junction had 8 bases not matched to a gene; V was cut back by 1 base and J by 9 bases. This CDR3 comprises 16 residues. The CDR3, as DNA: TGTGCCAGTAGTATAGCGGTGAGGACTAGCGGGCTTGAGCAGTTCTTC. This encodes CASSIAVRTSGLEQFF.

This clone was observed a handful of times. The CDR3 loop is CASSQQTSTDTQYF. The CDR3 coding sequence is TGCGCCAGCAGCCAACAGACGAGCACAGATACGCAGTATTTT. The gene calls are TRBV5-1 and TRBJ2-3; D ambiguous. This CDR3 has 14 residues. From germline, CDR1 is SGHRS and CDR2 YFSETQ. V was cut by 4 bases and J by 0 bases, with 9 bases left in between.

This chain connects TRBV7-8 to TRBJ1-1; D gene unclear. CDR1 and CDR2 (germline): SGHVS, FQNEAQ. The CDR3 contains 13 residues. V lost 2 bases to trimming and J lost 7 bases, with 11 bases between them. The CDR3 bases are TGTGCCAGCAGCTTAAGGGTCTCGAGTGAAGCTTTCTTT. It specifies CASSLRVSSEAFF.

This clone appeared a few times. The CDR3 DNA sequence: TGTGCCAGCAGCCCCGGGACTAGAAGGGGCGAGCAGTACTTC. Its translation is CASSPGTRRGEQYF. The chain joins TRBV7-2 to TRBJ2-7, with 8 nucleotides matching TRBD2. In germline, CDR1 is SGHTA, CDR2 FQGNSA. The junction had 9 bases not matched to a gene; V was cut back by 5 bases and J by 6 bases. This CDR3 contains 14 residues. The full variable domain, rest sourced from reference TRBV7-2 and TRBJ2-7, is GAGVSQSPSNKVTEKGKDVELRCDPISGHTALYWYRQSLGQGLEFLIYFQGNSAPDKSGLPSDRFSAERTGGSVSTLTIQRTQQEDSAVYLCASSPGTRRGEQYFGPGTRLTVT.

Comment on this clone: This CDR3 is also generated by other DNA sequences in the sample. The chain links TRBV9 to TRBJ1-1; D is uncertain. CDR3 length: 14 amino acids. The germline V gene encodes CDR1 SGDLS and CDR2 YYNGEE. With 0 bases removed from V and 0 bases from J, the gap between germline ends came to 6 bases. The CDR3 coding sequence is TGTGCCAGCAGCGTAGCACCGATGAACACTGAAGCTTTCTTT. It specifies CASSVAPMNTEAFF.

The chain combines TRBV10-3 with TRBJ1-1; D ambiguous. V was shortened by 6 bases and J by 4 bases, with 9 bases between the two germline ends. CDR1 and CDR2 from the germline V gene are ENHRY and SYGVKD. The CDR3 runs 12 residues. This CDR3 is CAIRTTPTEAFF. The CDR3 bases are TGTGCCATCAGGACGACCCCCACTGAAGCTTTCTTT.

In this sample, this clone turned up a few times. The chain recombines TRBV9 with TRBJ2-4; 8 bases fit TRBD2. Trimming at V came to 1 base and at J to 3 bases, leaving 9 bases not matched to a gene. The CDR3 loop spans 17 amino acids. Germline CDR1 and CDR2: SGDLS and YYNGEE. CDR3 DNA sequence: TGTGCCAGCAGCGTATCCAAGGGACTAGTAGGCAAAAACATTCAGTACTTC. It codes for CASSVSKGLVGKNIQYF.

J is TRBJ2-4 and V is TRBV27; 9 bases are a match to TRBD2. The ends lost 4 bases at V and 5 bases at J; junction bases unmatched: 3. Germline V gene data show CDR1 as MNHEY and CDR2 as SMNVEV (reference sequence). The CDR3 length is 14 residues. The CDR3 DNA follows: TGTGCCAGCAGTTCCCGACTAGCGGAAAACATTCAGTACTTC. Protein sequence: CASSSRLAENIQYF.

This rearrangement joins TRBV10-3 to TRBJ1-3; the D gene is possibly TRBD1 (5 bases). This CDR3 spans 14 amino acids. Trimming took 4 bases from V and 4 from J, leaving 11 bases between them. Germline-derived CDR1 and CDR2 are ENHRY and SYGVKD. The CDR3 DNA is TGTGCCATCAGTGTTGGGACTGCCGGAAACACCATATATTTT. This translates into CAISVGTAGNTIYF.

This clone was recorded a few times. J is TRBJ2-1 and V is TRBV5-4, with TRBD1 as a possible D gene (5 bases). V lost 2 bases and J lost 4, with 10 bases in between. Per germline, CDR1 SGHNT and CDR2 YYREEE (reference sequence). The CDR3 length is 14 residues. CDR3 loop: CASSLGVEYNEQFF. Written as DNA, the CDR3 is TGTGCCAGCAGCTTAGGGGTAGAATACAATGAGCAGTTCTTC.

This clone was found a few times. This rearrangement joins TRBV5-4 to TRBJ1-2; D is ambiguous. The germline gives CDR1 SGHNT, CDR2 YYREEE (reference sequence). V lost 1 base, J lost 2 bases, and 6 bases lay in between. This CDR3 spans 13 amino acids. CDR3 bases: TGTGCCAGCAGCTTGTTTGGAAACTATGGCTACACCTTC. Protein: CASSLFGNYGYTF.

The chain is built from TRBV7-9 and TRBJ1-2; D is ambiguous. The CDR3 is 13 residues long. Trimming took 1 base from V and 6 from J, leaving 9 bases between them. Germline V lookup: CDR1 SEHNR, CDR2 FQNEAQ (reference sequence). The CDR3 DNA reads TGTGCCAGCAGCTTAGTAGCCCGAGATGGCTACACCTTC. It specifies CASSLVARDGYTF.

In DNA form, the CDR3 reads TGTGCCAGCAGCCCTAGCGCTGAGACCCCTGACTATGGCTACACCTTC. The encoded protein is CASSPSAETPDYGYTF. This chain connects TRBV5-5 to TRBJ1-2, with D uncertain. The germline V and J ends were trimmed by 4 bases and 3 bases, with 19 bases remaining between them. CDR1 is SGHKS and CDR2 is YYEKEE in the germline V gene (reference sequence). This CDR3 spans 16 amino acids.

Only a few counts were recorded for this clone. The chain combines TRBV7-3 with TRBJ1-5; the D is unclear. Germline V gene lookup returns CDR1 SGHTA and CDR2 FQGTGA. The CDR3 sequence is 12 residues long. Deletions cut 2 bases from V and 3 bases from J, with 2 bases between. The CDR3 region is CASSLDNQPQHF. The CDR3, as DNA: TGTGCCAGCAGCTTAGACAATCAGCCCCAGCATTTT.

This clone was observed a few times. V is TRBV28 and J is TRBJ2-2, with D possibly TRBD1 on 5 matching bases. The germline V gene has CDR1 MDHEN and CDR2 SYDVKM. Deletions cut 8 bases from V and 3 bases from J, with 7 bases between. This CDR3 has 12 residues. The CDR3 region has the DNA TGTGCCAGCCCAGGGTACACCGGGGAGCTGTTTTTT. It encodes CASPGYTGELFF. Looking up the rest from reference TRBV28 and TRBJ2-2 gives the full variable domain: DVKVTQSSRYLVKRTGEKVFLECVQDMDHENMFWYRQDPGLGLRLIYFSYDVKMKEKGDIPEGYSVSREKKERFSLILESASTNQTSMYLCASPGYTGELFFGEGSRLTVL.

The rearrangement links TRBV11-2 to TRBJ2-5, with TRBD2 as a possible D gene (6 bases). V lost 2 bases, J lost 11 bases, and 15 bases lay in between. Germline V CDR1 and CDR2: SGHAT, FQNNGV. The CDR3 length is 13 residues. CDR3 coding DNA: TGTGCCAGCAGCTTAAGAGACCAGGGAGGACAGTACTTC. The encoded protein is CASSLRDQGGQYF.

This clone was counted a few times. The chain recombines TRBV5-1 with TRBJ2-7; 10 nucleotides line up with TRBD2. Germline values: CDR1 SGHRS, CDR2 YFSETQ. The CDR3 has 16 residues. Trimming removed 2 bases from V and 5 bases from J; junction bases left unmatched: 10. The CDR3 region has the DNA TGCGCCAGCAGCTTAATGGTACTAGCGGGATACCACGAGCAGTACTTC. Protein product: CASSLMVLAGYHEQYF.

This clone was counted a few times. J is TRBJ2-1 and V is TRBV28; D gene ambiguous. The CDR3 contains 12 residues. Germline V gene lookup returns CDR1 MDHEN and CDR2 SYDVKM. The ends were cut back, 1 base at V and 7 bases at J, with 5 bases in the middle. The CDR3 DNA is TGTGCCAGCAGTTTATTTAAAAATGAGCAGTTCTTC. Its translation: CASSLFKNEQFF.

The CDR3 reads CASSRSGTEGNTIYF. In nucleotides, the CDR3 is TGCGCCAGCAGCCGCTCCGGGACAGAAGGAAACACCATATATTTT. The V and J genes are TRBV4-3 and TRBJ1-3; the match to TRBD1 covers 7 bases. The V segment lost 4 bases and the J segment 4 bases; nucleotides outside the gene matches: 7. This CDR3 has 15 residues. Germline lookup yields CDR1 LGHNA and CDR2 YSLEER.

This clone was detected a few times. The chain combines TRBV10-3 with TRBJ2-2; D unclear. The V end was cut by 7 bases, the J end by 6 bases, with 9 bases between. This CDR3 is 12 amino acids long. Per germline, CDR1 ENHRY and CDR2 SYGVKD. The CDR3 nucleotides read TGTGCCATCACCGGCTTTCCCGGGGAGCTGTTTTTT. As protein: CAITGFPGELFF.

This clone appeared a few times. This chain links TRBV4-3 with TRBJ2-2; 10 positions match TRBD1. Looked up from germline, CDR1 is LGHNA and CDR2 is YSLEER. This CDR3 has 18 residues. The junction had 11 bases not matched to a gene; V was cut back by 1 base and J by 6 bases. The CDR3 sequence is CASSQGRQGATFAGELFF. DNA for the CDR3: TGCGCCAGCAGCCAAGGCCGACAGGGGGCCACCTTCGCCGGGGAGCTGTTTTTT.

The gene calls are TRBV28 and TRBJ2-1, with 8 bases lining up with TRBD2. CDR1 is MDHEN, CDR2 SYDVKM, per germline. This CDR3 is 15 amino acids long. With 11 bases clipped from V and 0 bases from J, the junction kept 9 bases outside the gene matches. In DNA, the CDR3 is TGTGCCGCCATGGGCGGGGGGAGCTCCTACAATGAGCAGTTCTTC. Its translation: CAAMGGGSSYNEQFF.

This clone was picked up a small number of times. V and J are TRBV14 and TRBJ2-2, with 7 positions matching TRBD1. Trimming cost V 3 bases and J 2 bases; bases outside gene matches: 6. The length of the CDR3 is 16 residues. Germline CDR1 reads SGHDN; CDR2 reads FVKESK. CDR3 nucleotides: TGTGCCAGCAGCCATTGGACAGGAGAAAACACCGGGGAGCTGTTTTTT. Encoded protein: CASSHWTGENTGELFF.

The genes are TRBV7-2 and TRBJ2-5; 7 bases align to TRBD1. V lost 7 bases, J lost 7 bases, and 15 bases stayed unmatched. The CDR3 covers 15 residues. The V gene's germline CDR1 is SGHTA and CDR2 FQGNSA. This CDR3 is CASTSGPRGSGTQYF. The CDR3 bases are TGTGCCAGCACCTCCGGCCCCAGGGGGTCAGGGACCCAGTACTTC. Together with reference TRBV7-2 and TRBJ2-5, the CDR3 gives the full variable domain: GAGVSQSPSNKVTEKGKDVELRCDPISGHTALYWYRQSLGQGLEFLIYFQGNSAPDKSGLPSDRFSAERTGGSVSTLTIQRTQQEDSAVYLCASTSGPRGSGTQYFGPGTRLLVL.

The table lists this clone with a few counts. The chain uses TRBV28 and TRBJ1-6; D uncertain. The CDR3 runs 14 residues. V lost 3 bases, J lost 0 bases, and 3 bases lay in between. Germline V gene lookup returns CDR1 MDHEN and CDR2 SYDVKM. The CDR3 region has the DNA TGTGCCAGCAGTTTTGACTCCTATAATTCACCCCTCCACTTT. Amino acids: CASSFDSYNSPLHF.